This T cell receptor beta chain is from a study of T cells in women clearing cervical HPV infection. Comment on this clone: As yet, its antigen is unknown. Read data end 3 residues before the CDR3 end; the end is taken from the germline J gene.

With 4 bases removed from V and 2 bases from J, the gap between germline ends came to 11 bases. The CDR3 contains 14 residues. CDR1 is SEHNR, CDR2 FQNEAQ, per germline (reference sequence). Libraries were prepared by immunoSEQ multiplex PCR; TCRdb keeps only in-frame clonotypes and omits some of them. This repertoire includes roughly 48,000 clones. Study-wide results and caveats: Repertoire richness, not evenness, was significantly elevated in CIN3+ cases versus controls. Timing of associations relative to infection is unclear; T-cell subsets were not isolated.

MY09/MY11 PCR detected cervical HPV DNA; dot-blot assigned genotypes. The TCR originated in a woman aged 18-70 years with a cervical HPV16 infection that either progressed to CIN3+ or cleared (not recorded which). The sequenced sample consisted of blood buffy coat. The chain employs TRBV7-9 and TRBJ1-2; no definite D call. CDR3 loop: CASSSSRRNYGYTF. CDR3 DNA, as far as it was read: TGTGCCAGCAGCTCCAGTCGTCGCAACTATGGC.